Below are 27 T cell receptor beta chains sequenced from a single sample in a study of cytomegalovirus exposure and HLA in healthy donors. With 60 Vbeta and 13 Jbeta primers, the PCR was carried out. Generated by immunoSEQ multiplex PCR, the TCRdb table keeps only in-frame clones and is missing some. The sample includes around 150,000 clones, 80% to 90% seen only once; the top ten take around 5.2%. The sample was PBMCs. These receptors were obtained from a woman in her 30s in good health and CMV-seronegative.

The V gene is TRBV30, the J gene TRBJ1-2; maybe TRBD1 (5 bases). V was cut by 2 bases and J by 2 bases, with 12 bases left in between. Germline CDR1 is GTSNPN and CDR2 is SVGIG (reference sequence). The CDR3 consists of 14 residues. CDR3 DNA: TGTGCCTGGAGTTCCACAGGAGTCAACTATGGCTACACCTTC. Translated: CAWSSTGVNYGYTF.

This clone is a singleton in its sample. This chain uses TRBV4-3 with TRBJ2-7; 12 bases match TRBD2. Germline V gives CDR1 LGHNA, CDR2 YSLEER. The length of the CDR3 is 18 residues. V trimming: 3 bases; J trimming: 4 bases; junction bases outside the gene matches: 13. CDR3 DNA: TGCGCCAGCAGCCAGGACTTAACACTAGCGGGGGGTCTATACGAGCAGTACTTC. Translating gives CASSQDLTLAGGLYEQYF.

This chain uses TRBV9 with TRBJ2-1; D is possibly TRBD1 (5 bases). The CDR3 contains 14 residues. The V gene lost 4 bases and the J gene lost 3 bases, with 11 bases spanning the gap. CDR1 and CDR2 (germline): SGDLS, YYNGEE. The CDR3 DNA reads TGTGCCAGCAGCCTCAGGGTAAGCTACAATGAGCAGTTCTTC. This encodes CASSLRVSYNEQFF.

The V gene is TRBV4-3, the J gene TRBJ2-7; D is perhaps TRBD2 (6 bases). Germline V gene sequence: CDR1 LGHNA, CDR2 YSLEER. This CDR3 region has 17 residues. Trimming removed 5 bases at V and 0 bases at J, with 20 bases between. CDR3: CASSSHRGSRSSYEQYF. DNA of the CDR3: TGCGCCAGCAGCTCACATCGGGGGTCGAGGAGCTCCTACGAGCAGTACTTC.

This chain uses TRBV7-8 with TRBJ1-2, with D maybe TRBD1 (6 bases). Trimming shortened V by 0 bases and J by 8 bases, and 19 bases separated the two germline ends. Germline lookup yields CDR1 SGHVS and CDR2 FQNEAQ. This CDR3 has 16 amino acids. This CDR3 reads CASSLARRGGVEGYTF. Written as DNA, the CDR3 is TGTGCCAGCAGCTTAGCACGAAGAGGGGGAGTCGAAGGCTACACCTTC.

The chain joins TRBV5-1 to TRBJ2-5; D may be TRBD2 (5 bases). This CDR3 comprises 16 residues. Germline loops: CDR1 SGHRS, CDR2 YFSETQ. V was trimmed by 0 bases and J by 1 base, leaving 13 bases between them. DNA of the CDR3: TGCGCCAGCAGCTTGGCCACCGGAAGCGGCCAAGAGACCCAGTACTTC. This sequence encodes CASSLATGSGQETQYF.

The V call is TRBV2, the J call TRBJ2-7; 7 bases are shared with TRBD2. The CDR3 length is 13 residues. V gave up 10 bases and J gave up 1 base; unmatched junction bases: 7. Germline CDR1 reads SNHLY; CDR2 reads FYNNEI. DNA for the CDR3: TGTGCCACCCGAGCGGGGATGTCCTACGAGCAGTACTTC. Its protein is CATRAGMSYEQYF. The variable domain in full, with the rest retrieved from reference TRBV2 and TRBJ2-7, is EPEVTQTPSHQVTQMGQEVILRCVPISNHLYFYWYRQILGQKVEFLVSFYNNEISEKSEIFDDQFSVERPDGSNFTLKIRSTKLEDSAMYFCATRAGMSYEQYFGPGTRLTVT.

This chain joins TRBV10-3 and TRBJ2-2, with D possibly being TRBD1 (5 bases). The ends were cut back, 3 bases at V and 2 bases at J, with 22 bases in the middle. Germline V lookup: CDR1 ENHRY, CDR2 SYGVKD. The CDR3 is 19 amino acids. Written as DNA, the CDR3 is TGTGCCATCAGTGAAGGGGCTATTAGCCGGTCCCATAACACCGGGGAGCTGTTTTTT. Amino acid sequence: CAISEGAISRSHNTGELFF.

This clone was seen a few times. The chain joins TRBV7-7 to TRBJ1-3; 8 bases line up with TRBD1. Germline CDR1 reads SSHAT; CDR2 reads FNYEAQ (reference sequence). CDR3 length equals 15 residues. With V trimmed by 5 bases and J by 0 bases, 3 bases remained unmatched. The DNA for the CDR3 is TGTGCCAGCAGCCTCGGGACAGGCTCTGGAAACACCATATATTTT. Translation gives CASSLGTGSGNTIYF.

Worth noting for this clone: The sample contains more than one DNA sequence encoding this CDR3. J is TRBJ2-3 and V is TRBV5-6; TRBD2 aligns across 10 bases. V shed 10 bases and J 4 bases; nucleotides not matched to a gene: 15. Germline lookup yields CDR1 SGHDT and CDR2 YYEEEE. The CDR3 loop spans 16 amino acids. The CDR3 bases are TGTGCCGGGAGTAGTTGGACTAGCGGCTACTCAGATACGCAGTATTTT. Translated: CAGSSWTSGYSDTQYF.

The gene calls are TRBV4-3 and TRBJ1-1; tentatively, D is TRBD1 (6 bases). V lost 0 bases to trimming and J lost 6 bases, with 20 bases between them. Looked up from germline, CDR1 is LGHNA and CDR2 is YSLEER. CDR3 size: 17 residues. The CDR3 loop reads CASSQELMGGLLAEAFF. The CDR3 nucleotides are TGCGCCAGCAGCCAAGAGCTCATGGGGGGGCTTTTAGCTGAAGCTTTCTTT.

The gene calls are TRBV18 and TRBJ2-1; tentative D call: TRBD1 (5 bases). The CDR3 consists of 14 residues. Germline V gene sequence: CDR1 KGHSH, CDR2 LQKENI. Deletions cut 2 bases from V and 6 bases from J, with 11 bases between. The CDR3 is CASSPTQGSNEQFF. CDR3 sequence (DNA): TGTGCCAGCTCACCAACCCAGGGAAGCAATGAGCAGTTCTTC. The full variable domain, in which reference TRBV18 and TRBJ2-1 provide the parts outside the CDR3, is NAGVMQNPRHLVRRRGQEARLRCSPMKGHSHVYWYRQLPEEGLKFMVYLQKENIIDESGMPKERFSAEFPKEGPSILRIQQVVRGDSAAYFCASSPTQGSNEQFFGPGTRLTVL.

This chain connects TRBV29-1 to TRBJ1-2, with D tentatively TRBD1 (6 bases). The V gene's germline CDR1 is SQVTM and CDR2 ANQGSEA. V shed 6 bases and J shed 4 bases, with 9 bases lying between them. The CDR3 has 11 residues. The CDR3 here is CSVRGLYGYTF. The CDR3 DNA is TGCAGCGTCAGGGGCCTCTATGGCTACACCTTC.

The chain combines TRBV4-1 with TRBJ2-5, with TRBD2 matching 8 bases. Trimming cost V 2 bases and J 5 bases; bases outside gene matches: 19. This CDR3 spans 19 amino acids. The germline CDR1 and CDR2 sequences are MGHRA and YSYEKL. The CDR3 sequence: CASSQSKGGGFELGETQYF. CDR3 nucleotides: TGCGCCAGCAGCCAATCGAAGGGCGGGGGGTTCGAACTAGGGGAGACCCAGTACTTC.

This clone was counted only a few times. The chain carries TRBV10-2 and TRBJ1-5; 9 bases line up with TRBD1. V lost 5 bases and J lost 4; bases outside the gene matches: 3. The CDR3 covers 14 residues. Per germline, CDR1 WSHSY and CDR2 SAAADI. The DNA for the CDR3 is TGCGCCAGCAGTCAAGACAGGGGGAATCAGCCCCAGCATTTT. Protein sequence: CASSQDRGNQPQHF.

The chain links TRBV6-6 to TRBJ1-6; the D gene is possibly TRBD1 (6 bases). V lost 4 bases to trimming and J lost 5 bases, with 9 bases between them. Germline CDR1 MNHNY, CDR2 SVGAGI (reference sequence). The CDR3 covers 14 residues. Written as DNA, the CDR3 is TGTGCCAGCAGTTCGGACAGTCATAATTCACCCCTCCACTTT. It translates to CASSSDSHNSPLHF.

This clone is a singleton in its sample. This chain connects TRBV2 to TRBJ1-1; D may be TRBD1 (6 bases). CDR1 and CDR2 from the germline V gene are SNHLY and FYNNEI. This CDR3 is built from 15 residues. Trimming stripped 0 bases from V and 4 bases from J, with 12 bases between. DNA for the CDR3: TGTGCCAGCAGTGAAGCGCTTAGGGGGGGCACTGAAGCTTTCTTT. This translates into CASSEALRGGTEAFF.

CDR3 region: CASSYIGELETQYF. In DNA form, the CDR3 reads TGCGCCAGCAGCTACATCGGAGAATTGGAGACCCAGTACTTC. The rearrangement joins TRBV5-1 to TRBJ2-5; no clear D. The CDR3 covers 14 residues. CDR1 and CDR2 (germline): SGHRS, YFSETQ. V was pared by 3 bases and J by 5 bases, with 14 bases between.

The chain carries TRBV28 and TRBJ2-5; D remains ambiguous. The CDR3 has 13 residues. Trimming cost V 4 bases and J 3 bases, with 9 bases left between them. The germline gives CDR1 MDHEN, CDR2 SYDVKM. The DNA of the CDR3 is TGTGCCAGCAGTTCATGGCAGGAAGAGACCCAGTACTTC. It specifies CASSSWQEETQYF.

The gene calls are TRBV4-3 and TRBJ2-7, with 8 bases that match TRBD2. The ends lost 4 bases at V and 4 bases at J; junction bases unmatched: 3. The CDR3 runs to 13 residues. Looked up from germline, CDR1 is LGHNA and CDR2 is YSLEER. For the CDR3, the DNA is TGCGCCAGCAGCCCCGCGGGGGGTTACGAGCAGTACTTC. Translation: CASSPAGGYEQYF.

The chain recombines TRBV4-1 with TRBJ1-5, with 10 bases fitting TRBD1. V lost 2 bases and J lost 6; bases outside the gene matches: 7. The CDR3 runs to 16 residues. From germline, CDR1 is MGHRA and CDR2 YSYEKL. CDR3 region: CASSQTGTGDGQPQHF. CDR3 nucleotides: TGCGCCAGCAGCCAAACCGGGACAGGGGATGGTCAGCCCCAGCATTTT.

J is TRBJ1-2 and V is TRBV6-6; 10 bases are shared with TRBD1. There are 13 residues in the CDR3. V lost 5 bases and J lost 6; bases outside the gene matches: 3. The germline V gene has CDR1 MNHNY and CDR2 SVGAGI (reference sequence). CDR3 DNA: TGTGCCAGCAGTCGACAGGGGGCTGATGGCTACACCTTC. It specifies CASSRQGADGYTF.

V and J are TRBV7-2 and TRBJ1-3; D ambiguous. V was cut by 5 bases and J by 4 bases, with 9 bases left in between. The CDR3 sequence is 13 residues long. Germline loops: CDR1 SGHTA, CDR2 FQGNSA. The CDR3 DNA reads TGTGCCAGCAGCCCGGGAGGGGGAAACACCATATATTTT. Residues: CASSPGGGNTIYF.

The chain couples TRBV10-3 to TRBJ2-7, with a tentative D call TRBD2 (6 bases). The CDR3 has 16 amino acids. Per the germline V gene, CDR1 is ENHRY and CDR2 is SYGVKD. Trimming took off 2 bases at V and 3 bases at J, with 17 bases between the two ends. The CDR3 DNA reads TGTGCCATCAGTGAGGAGGCGGGGCCGCCCGTCTACGAGCAGTACTTC. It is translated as CAISEEAGPPVYEQYF.

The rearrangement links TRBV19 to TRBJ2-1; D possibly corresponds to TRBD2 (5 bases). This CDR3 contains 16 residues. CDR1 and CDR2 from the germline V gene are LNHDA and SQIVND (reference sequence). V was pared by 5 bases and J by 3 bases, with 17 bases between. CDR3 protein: CASSSSGTRGYNEQFF. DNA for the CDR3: TGTGCCAGTAGTTCCTCCGGCACTAGAGGCTACAATGAGCAGTTCTTC.

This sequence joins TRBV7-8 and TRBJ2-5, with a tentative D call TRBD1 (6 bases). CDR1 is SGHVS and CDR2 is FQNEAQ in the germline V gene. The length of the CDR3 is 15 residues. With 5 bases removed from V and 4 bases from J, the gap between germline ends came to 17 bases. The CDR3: CASSTNRVVLETQYF. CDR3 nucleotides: TGTGCCAGCAGCACGAACAGGGTAGTATTAGAGACCCAGTACTTC.

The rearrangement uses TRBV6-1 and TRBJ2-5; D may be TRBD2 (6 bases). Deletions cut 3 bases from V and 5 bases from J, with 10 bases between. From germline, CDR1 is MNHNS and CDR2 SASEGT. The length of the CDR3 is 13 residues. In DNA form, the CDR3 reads TGTGCCAGCAGTGAGCGGGATAGGGAGACCCAGTACTTC. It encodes CASSERDRETQYF.